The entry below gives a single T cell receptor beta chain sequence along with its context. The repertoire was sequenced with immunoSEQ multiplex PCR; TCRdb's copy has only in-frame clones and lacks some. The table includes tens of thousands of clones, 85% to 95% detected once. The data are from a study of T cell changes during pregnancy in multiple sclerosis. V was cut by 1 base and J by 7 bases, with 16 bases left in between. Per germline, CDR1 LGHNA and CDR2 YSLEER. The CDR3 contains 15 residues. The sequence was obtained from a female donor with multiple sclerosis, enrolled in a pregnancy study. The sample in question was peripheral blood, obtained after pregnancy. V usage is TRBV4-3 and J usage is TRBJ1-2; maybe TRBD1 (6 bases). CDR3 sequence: CASSQVTQGLGGYTF. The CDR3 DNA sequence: TGCGCCAGCAGCCAAGTAACTCAGGGGCTGGGTGGCTACACCTTC.